The 28 T cell receptor beta chains below all came from one sample that was sequenced in a study of vaccination and CD4 T cells after COVID-19. Regarding treatment: roughly 10-day PBMC culture with coronavirus spike peptide pools or control peptides (ViraFEST assay). No cognate antigen is known for these TCRs. The Oncomine TCR Beta short-read assay generated sequence data from the DNA of cultured CD4+ T cells. MiXCR, run by TCRdb on the PCR reads, gives a single entry per CDR3 protein. This table holds around 15,000 distinct CDR3 sequences, under 65% found once. The sample was CD4+ T cells from blood, cultured in vitro. The origin of the receptors is a human donor who had recovered from COVID-19.

The genes are TRBV5-4 and TRBJ1-5; D is perhaps TRBD1 (6 bases). The CDR3 totals 16 residues. V lost 1 base and J 4 bases, leaving 15 bases between the germline ends. Germline V gene data show CDR1 as SGHNT and CDR2 as YYREEE (reference sequence). The CDR3, as DNA: TGTGCCAGCAGCTTGTGGGCAGCACAGGGAAATCAGCCCCAGCATTTT. Its translation is CASSLWAAQGNQPQHF.

Remarks on this clonotype: One junction end does not reproduce the germline sequence, and a read error may be involved. This rearrangement joins TRBV7-2 to TRBJ1-1; D unclear. This CDR3 region has 10 residues. Germline CDR1 and CDR2: SGHTA and FQGNSA. This CDR3 reads CASTLRIGFF. The CDR3 DNA sequence: TGTGCCAGCACCTTACGTATAGGTTTCTTT.

This chain connects TRBV3-1 to TRBJ2-7, with 8 bases aligning to TRBD1. Germline assignment: CDR1 LGHDT and CDR2 YNNKEL (reference sequence). Trimming at V came to 1 base and at J to 4 bases, leaving 9 bases not matched to a gene. The CDR3 is made up of 16 amino acids. Here the CDR3 DNA reads TGTGCCAGCAGCCAAGTATCCAGGGGGCTAAAATACGAGCAGTACTTC. Translated: CASSQVSRGLKYEQYF.

This rearrangement joins TRBV15 to TRBJ2-3; 9 positions match TRBD1. The CDR3 covers 17 residues. V lost 1 base and J lost 6; bases outside the gene matches: 11. Germline V gene data show CDR1 as LNHNV and CDR2 as YYDKDF (reference sequence). CDR3 nucleotide sequence: TGTGCCACCAGCAGAGGTGGGACAGGGACCATCCGGGATACGCAGTATTTT. Protein: CATSRGGTGTIRDTQYF.

A single count supports this clonotype. The chain uses TRBV28 and TRBJ2-3; D remains ambiguous. CDR1 is MDHEN, CDR2 SYDVKM, per germline. The V end was cut by 5 bases, the J end by 6 bases, with 6 bases between. The CDR3 is 11 amino acids. The CDR3 is CASSLRDTQYF. CDR3 nucleotide sequence: TGTGCCAGCAGTCTGCGGGATACGCAGTATTTT.

This clonotype was found a few times. This chain connects TRBV7-2 to TRBJ1-2, with D maybe TRBD1 (6 bases). This CDR3 has 15 amino acids. Germline values: CDR1 SGHTA, CDR2 FQGNSA. V lost 1 base, J lost 5 bases, and 14 bases lay in between. The CDR3 nucleotides read TGTGCCAGCAGCTTAGGGTCCAGGGGTTGGTATGGCTACACCTTC. Translated, it gives CASSLGSRGWYGYTF.

This clonotype was seen a few times. V usage is TRBV20-1 and J usage is TRBJ1-2; 9 bases are shared with TRBD1. Germline values: CDR1 DFQATT, CDR2 SNEGSKA (reference sequence). J gave up 1 base and V 4 bases, and 4 bases lay outside the gene matches. The length of the CDR3 is 14 residues. For the CDR3, the DNA is TGCAGTGCTATTAGGACAGGGGATAACTATGGCTACACCTTC. Residues: CSAIRTGDNYGYTF.

This clonotype turned up a few times. V is TRBV29-1 and J is TRBJ2-3; D not certain. This CDR3 spans 13 amino acids. V was clipped by 4 bases and J by 2 bases, with 10 bases between them. The germline V gene encodes CDR1 SQVTM and CDR2 ANQGSEA. CDR3 region: CSVGYTITDTQYF. CDR3 DNA: TGCAGCGTTGGCTACACGATCACAGATACGCAGTATTTT.

The J gene is TRBJ2-2, the V gene TRBV27, with a possible D match to TRBD2 (7 bases). V was clipped by 6 bases and J by 4 bases, with 12 bases between them. Germline V lookup: CDR1 MNHEY, CDR2 SMNVEV (reference sequence). The CDR3 spans 14 residues. CDR3 sequence: CASRGASGTGELFF. The CDR3 DNA follows: TGTGCCAGCAGGGGGGCTAGCGGCACCGGGGAGCTGTTTTTT.

The V and J genes are TRBV11-3 and TRBJ2-5, with 8 bases identical to TRBD2. V shed 5 bases and J 3 bases; nucleotides not matched to a gene: 8. Germline CDR1 and CDR2: SGHNT and YENEEA. The CDR3 sequence is 15 residues long. For the CDR3, the DNA is TGTGCCAGCAGCCATGGCGGGGGGCGGGAAGAGACCCAGTACTTC. Translating it yields CASSHGGGREETQYF.

This clonotype was recorded a few times. The rearrangement links TRBV7-2 to TRBJ1-2; TRBD1 might be the D (5 bases). CDR1 and CDR2 from the germline V gene are SGHTA and FQGNSA. Trimming pared 3 bases from V and 6 bases from J, leaving 11 bases between. The CDR3 has 13 residues. The CDR3, as DNA: TGTGCCAGCAGCTTCGACAGACGAGATGGCTACACCTTC. Its translation is CASSFDRRDGYTF. The full variable domain, with the rest looked up from reference TRBV7-2 and TRBJ1-2, is GAGVSQSPSNKVTEKGKDVELRCDPISGHTALYWYRQSLGQGLEFLIYFQGNSAPDKSGLPSDRFSAERTGGSVSTLTIQRTQQEDSAVYLCASSFDRRDGYTFGSGTRLTVV.

The chain couples TRBV12-3 or TRBV12-4 to TRBJ1-6; possible D gene TRBD1, 6 bases. V was clipped by 3 bases and J by 12 bases, with 9 bases between them. The CDR3 spans 12 residues. The CDR3 loop is CASSFGGRPLHF. The CDR3 DNA follows: TGTGCCAGCAGTTTCGGGGGGCGACCCCTCCACTTT.

The rearrangement joins TRBV12-3 or TRBV12-4 to TRBJ1-5, with 8 bases lining up with TRBD1. V lost 1 base to trimming and J lost 6 bases; unmatched junction nucleotides: 11. The CDR3 loop spans 17 amino acids. This CDR3 reads CASSLGAQGAGGQPQHF. In nucleotides, the CDR3 is TGTGCCAGCAGTTTAGGGGCCCAGGGGGCGGGAGGTCAGCCCCAGCATTTT.

This clonotype was seen a single time. V usage is TRBV29-1 and J usage is TRBJ2-7; D is ambiguous. V lost 4 bases and J 2 bases, leaving 15 bases between the germline ends. The CDR3 has 14 amino acids. The germline CDR1 and CDR2 sequences are SQVTM and ANQGSEA. The CDR3: CSVAGRTGAYEQYF. CDR3 bases: TGCAGCGTTGCTGGTCGGACCGGAGCCTACGAGCAGTACTTC.

The rearrangement links TRBV19 to TRBJ1-5, with TRBD1 as a possible D gene (6 bases). The V gene lost 0 bases and the J gene lost 0 bases, with 12 bases spanning the gap. Looked up from germline, CDR1 is LNHDA and CDR2 is SQIVND (reference sequence). This CDR3 has 17 amino acids. The CDR3 protein is CASSIEGTLYSNQPQHF. The CDR3 region has the DNA TGTGCCAGTAGTATAGAGGGGACACTATATAGCAATCAGCCCCAGCATTTT.

This clonotype was seen more than once but under ten times. The gene calls are TRBV20-1 and TRBJ2-3; TRBD2 matches at 8 bases. CDR1 and CDR2 from the germline V gene are DFQATT and SNEGSKA (reference sequence). The V gene end was trimmed by 3 bases and the J gene end by 1 base; junction bases not matched to a gene: 6. The CDR3 loop spans 15 amino acids. The CDR3 here is CSASGTSGRTDTQYF. The CDR3, as DNA: TGCAGTGCTAGTGGAACTAGCGGTCGCACAGATACGCAGTATTTT.

This clonotype was counted only a few times. The rearrangement joins TRBV6-1 to TRBJ1-2; D uncertain. Germline CDR1 reads MNHNS; CDR2 reads SASEGT. V was cut by 3 bases and J by 10 bases, with 15 bases left in between. The CDR3 sequence is 13 residues long. The CDR3 region is CASSEGRVGFYTF. The DNA of the CDR3 is TGTGCCAGCAGTGAGGGGAGGGTGGGATTCTACACCTTC.

This clonotype was counted only a few times. V usage is TRBV27 and J usage is TRBJ1-6; D gene ambiguous. Between the trimmed V and J ends, which lost 5 bases and 0 bases, there was a span of 5 bases. CDR1 and CDR2 from the germline V gene are MNHEY and SMNVEV (reference sequence). The CDR3 extends over 14 amino acids. CDR3 amino acids: CASSPSSYNSPLHF. CDR3 DNA: TGTGCCAGCAGTCCGAGCTCCTATAATTCACCCCTCCACTTT.

This clonotype was counted between two and nine times. The chain joins TRBV24-1 to TRBJ1-2; D perhaps matches TRBD1 (5 bases). V was shortened by 4 bases and J by 3 bases, with 8 bases between the two germline ends. CDR3 size: 13 residues. Germline values: CDR1 KGHDR, CDR2 SFDVKD. CDR3 sequence reads: CATSEGAYYGYTF. The CDR3 coding sequence is TGTGCCACCAGTGAAGGGGCGTACTATGGCTACACCTTC.

The chain combines TRBV24-1 with TRBJ2-3; 15 bases fit TRBD2. The germline V gene encodes CDR1 KGHDR and CDR2 SFDVKD. The CDR3 is made up of 21 amino acids. V shed 3 bases, J shed 3 bases, and the junction held 15 bases outside the gene matches. The CDR3 here is CATSDGGLAGGKGAGTDTQYF. Written as DNA, the CDR3 is TGTGCCACCAGTGATGGGGGACTAGCGGGAGGAAAAGGAGCGGGGACAGATACGCAGTATTTT.

This clonotype was counted a few times. The V call is TRBV11-2, the J call TRBJ1-5, with no clear D. V lost 5 bases to trimming and J lost 1 base, with 9 bases between them. The CDR3 contains 14 residues. Germline V CDR1 and CDR2: SGHAT, FQNNGV. CDR3 DNA sequence: TGTGCCAGCAGCCCGCCGGGGAGCAATCAGCCCCAGCATTTT. The encoded protein is CASSPPGSNQPQHF. Filled out from reference TRBV11-2 and TRBJ1-5, the complete variable domain reads EAGVAQSPRYKIIEKRQSVAFWCNPISGHATLYWYQQILGQGPKLLIQFQNNGVVDDSQLPKDRFSAERLKGVDSTLKIQPAKLEDSAVYLCASSPPGSNQPQHFGDGTRLSIL.

This clonotype occurred once. V usage is TRBV6-1 and J usage is TRBJ2-5; TRBD1 agrees at 10 bases. J was trimmed by 4 bases and V by 7 bases; bases with no gene match: 6. The CDR3 is 14 amino acids. Germline V gene sequence: CDR1 MNHNS, CDR2 SASEGT. Written as DNA, the CDR3 is TGTGCCAGCAAATCCGGACAGGGGGGAGAGACCCAGTACTTC. It specifies CASKSGQGGETQYF.

The V and J genes are TRBV5-1 and TRBJ2-3; the match to TRBD2 covers 9 bases. With 0 bases clipped from V and 5 bases from J, the junction kept 7 bases outside the gene matches. Germline assignment: CDR1 SGHRS and CDR2 YFSETQ. This CDR3 comprises 16 residues. The CDR3 nucleotides are TGCGCCAGCAGCTTGGTTGGGCTAGCGGGACGAGATACGCAGTATTTT. Translating it yields CASSLVGLAGRDTQYF. The variable domain in full, with the rest retrieved from reference TRBV5-1 and TRBJ2-3, is KAGVTQTPRYLIKTRGQQVTLSCSPISGHRSVSWYQQTPGQGLQFLFEYFSETQRNKGNFPGRFSGRQFSNSRSEMNVSTLELGDSALYLCASSLVGLAGRDTQYFGPGTRLTVL.

This clonotype came up a few times. V gene TRBV10-3 combines with J gene TRBJ1-2; TRBD1 matches 7 bases. Germline-derived CDR1 and CDR2 are ENHRY and SYGVKD. V trimming: 1 base; J trimming: 6 bases; junction bases outside the gene matches: 5. The CDR3 has 14 amino acids. The CDR3 loop reads CAISEYQGEDGYTF. The CDR3 DNA follows: TGTGCCATCAGTGAGTACCAGGGGGAGGATGGCTACACCTTC.

The chain recombines TRBV10-3 with TRBJ1-2; D remains ambiguous. This CDR3 is built from 15 residues. CDR1 is ENHRY and CDR2 is SYGVKD in the germline V gene. Trimming took 0 bases from V and 7 from J, leaving 15 bases between them. CDR3 region: CAISESVRASGGYTF. As DNA, the CDR3 is TGTGCCATCAGTGAGTCGGTTCGGGCTTCCGGTGGCTACACCTTC.

The chain carries TRBV6-5 and TRBJ1-1; a weak D match, TRBD1 (5 bases). The CDR3 runs to 12 residues. In germline, CDR1 is MNHEY, CDR2 SVGAGI. Trimming cost V 2 bases and J 11 bases, with 12 bases left between them. The CDR3 coding sequence is TGTGCCAGCAGTTACCTCGACAGTCTCGCTTTCTTT. Translated: CASSYLDSLAFF.

The chain links TRBV7-8 to TRBJ2-1, with 7 positions matching TRBD2. V shed 6 bases and J 6 bases; nucleotides not matched to a gene: 11. Germline V lookup: CDR1 SGHVS, CDR2 FQNEAQ. This CDR3 spans 15 amino acids. CDR3 nucleotide sequence: TGTGCCAGCAGTTCCGGGACTAATCGTGGCAATGAGCAGTTCTTC. It is translated as CASSSGTNRGNEQFF.

The rearrangement links TRBV11-3 to TRBJ2-2; 7 positions agree with TRBD2. CDR1 and CDR2 from the germline V gene are SGHNT and YENEEA. CDR3 length equals 15 residues. V shed 0 bases, J shed 5 bases, and the junction held 3 bases outside the gene matches. CDR3: CASSLEGGSTGELFF. CDR3 nucleotides: TGTGCCAGCAGCTTAGAGGGAGGGTCGACCGGGGAGCTGTTTTTT. Together with reference TRBV11-3 and TRBJ2-2, the CDR3 gives the full variable domain: EAGVVQSPRYKIIEKKQPVAFWCNPISGHNTLYWYLQNLGQGPELLIRYENEEAVDDSQLPKDRFSAERLKGVDSTLKIQPAELGDSAVYLCASSLEGGSTGELFFGEGSRLTVL.